The T cell receptor beta chain under discussion was sequenced for a study of cytomegalovirus exposure and HLA in healthy donors. Study summary: A later analysis reported the roughly 130 validation repertoires used the same platform as the roughly 700 first-cohort repertoires.

Remarks on this clone: Its cognate antigen is unknown.

CDR1 is MNHNY, CDR2 SVGAGI, per germline (reference sequence). Germline trimming cut 6 bases from V and 5 bases from J; bases unmatched to any gene: 3. The CDR3 contains 12 residues. The repertoire was sequenced with immunoSEQ multiplex PCR; TCRdb's copy has only in-frame clones and lacks some. The data contain about 130,000 clones, roughly nine tenths of them singletons. Whole-study findings and limits: Most TCR sequences were seen very rarely across donors, but some public TCRs occurred in many. The authors listed around 150 TCR beta chains as cytomegalovirus-associated.

This receptor was identified in a woman aged 18-29 years in good health and CMV-seronegative. The sequenced sample consisted of PBMCs. The chain recombines TRBV6-6 with TRBJ2-5; 7 bases fit TRBD1. The CDR3 DNA reads as TGTGCCAGCAGACAGGGGTCCGAGACCCAGTACTTC. This gives the protein CASRQGSETQYF.